This paragraph reports one T cell receptor (beta chain). Its antigen is as yet unknown. These data come from a study of T cells after yellow fever vaccination. Study information: Any fraction with a low cell number was prepared using SMART-Seq v4 Ultra Low Input.

General study points: Peaking faster, on day 5 versus 15, the secondary response was nonetheless weaker. Clonotypes found in both CD4 and CD8 compartments made up a small share.

CDR1 and CDR2 (germline): SGHRS, YFSETQ. V lost 4 bases and J lost 0, with 11 bases in between. The CDR3 has 14 amino acids. Each CDR3 protein is one row after TCRdb ran MiXCR on the 5' RACE reads. The table has some 560,000 distinct CDR3 sequences, about 19% seen once; the top ten hold about 13%. The input for sequencing was PBMCs, taken 15 days after the yellow fever booster vaccination. The source is a man in his thirties or forties who received the YFV17D yellow fever vaccine. The chain employs TRBV5-1 and TRBJ2-7; possible D gene TRBD1, 5 bases. CDR3 in DNA: TGCGCCAGCAGCGACTCGGACATCTCCTACGAGCAGTACTTC. As protein: CASSDSDISYEQYF. Full variable domain (missing parts from reference TRBV5-1 and TRBJ2-7): KAGVTQTPRYLIKTRGQQVTLSCSPISGHRSVSWYQQTPGQGLQFLFEYFSETQRNKGNFPGRFSGRQFSNSRSEMNVSTLELGDSALYLCASSDSDISYEQYFGPGTRLTVT.